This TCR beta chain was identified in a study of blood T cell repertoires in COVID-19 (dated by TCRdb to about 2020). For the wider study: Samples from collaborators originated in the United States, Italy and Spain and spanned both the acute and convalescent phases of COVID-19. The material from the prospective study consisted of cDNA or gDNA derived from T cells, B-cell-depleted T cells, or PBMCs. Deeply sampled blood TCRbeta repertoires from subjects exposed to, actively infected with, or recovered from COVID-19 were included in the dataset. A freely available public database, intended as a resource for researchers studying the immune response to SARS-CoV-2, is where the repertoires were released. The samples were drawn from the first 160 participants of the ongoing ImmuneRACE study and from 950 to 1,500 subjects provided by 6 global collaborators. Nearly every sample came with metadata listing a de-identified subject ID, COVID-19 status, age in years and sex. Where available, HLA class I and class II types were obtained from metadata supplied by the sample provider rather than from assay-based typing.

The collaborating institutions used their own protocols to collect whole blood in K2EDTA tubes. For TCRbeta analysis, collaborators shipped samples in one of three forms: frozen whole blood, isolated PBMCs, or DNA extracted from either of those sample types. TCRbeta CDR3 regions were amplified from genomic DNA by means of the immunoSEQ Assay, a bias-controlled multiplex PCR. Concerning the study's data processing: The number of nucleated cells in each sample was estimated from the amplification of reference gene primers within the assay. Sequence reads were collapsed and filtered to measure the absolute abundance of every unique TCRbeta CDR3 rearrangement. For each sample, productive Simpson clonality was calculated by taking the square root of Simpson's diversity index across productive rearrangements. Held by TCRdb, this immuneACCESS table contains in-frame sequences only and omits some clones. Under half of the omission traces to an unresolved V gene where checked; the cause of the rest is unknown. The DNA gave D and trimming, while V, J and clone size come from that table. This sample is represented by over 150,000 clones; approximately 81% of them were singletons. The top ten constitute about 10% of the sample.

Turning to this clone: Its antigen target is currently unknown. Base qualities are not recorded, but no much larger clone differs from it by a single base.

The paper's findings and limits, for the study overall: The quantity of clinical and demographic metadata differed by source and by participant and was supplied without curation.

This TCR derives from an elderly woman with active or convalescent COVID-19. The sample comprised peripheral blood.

The DNA sequence follows: TGTGCCAGCAGCTTGGGTAGCTCCTATAATTCACCCCTCCACTTT. This is translated as CASSLGSSYNSPLHF. This chain joins TRBV5-4 to TRBJ1-6, with no reliable assignment of the D segment. The germline V gene (reference sequence) yields SGHNT for CDR1 and YYREEE for CDR2. The CDR3 numbers 15 residues from cysteine through phenylalanine. CDR3 DNA is the only sequence kept; it has 45 bases, read in frame from the first base. V sheds 0 bases and J sheds 0 bases, leaving 4 bases between their ends.